This T cell receptor (beta chain) was documented in a study of beta chain features in type 1 diabetes. The overall study: Sorted cells numbering approximately 110,000,000 were examined across all samples. General study points: Shortening of TCRB CDR3s, moderate but significant, appeared in all four CD4+ subsets of Type 1 diabetes patients.

For this clone: As yet, its antigen is unknown.

Of the isolated RNA, all was reverse transcribed, and so the sequenced material was expressed TCRB transcripts. Millions of reads, on average, came from each naive, central memory and regulatory T cell sample. Data came from immunoSEQ multiplex PCR; TCRdb stores just in-frame clones and leaves some out. The repertoire holds just under 150,000 clones, about 13% seen once, with about 1.3% in the top ten. Per germline, CDR1 MNHNS and CDR2 SASEGT. V lost 6 bases, J lost 5 bases, and 6 bases stayed unmatched. There are 14 residues in the CDR3. A sort by CD45RO/CCR7/CD25/CD127/CD95/CD27 yielded CD4+ naive, central memory, regulatory and stem cell-like memory cells.

Specimen: central memory CD4+ T cells from blood. The receptor was derived from a man aged 18 to 35 with type 1 diabetes. The V gene is TRBV6-1, the J gene TRBJ2-3; 9 bases fit TRBD1. Here the CDR3 reads CASRDRGPGDTQYF. The CDR3 nucleotides are TGTGCCAGCAGGGACAGGGGCCCTGGAGATACGCAGTATTTT.